These T cell receptor beta chains were read from a single sample in a study of T cell repertoires in cytomegalovirus infection. TCRdb reprocessed the reads with MiXCR, giving one entry per CDR3 protein. This table holds about 830,000 distinct CDR3 sequences, approximately 29% found once. No antigens are known for them. Sequenced here: cultured CD8+ T cells from PBMCs, sampled from culture after CMV antigen stimulation. Every receptor here comes from a human donor in good health (CMV status not recorded). Some clones in this sample may be carry-over from other donors' samples. Both conserved end residues are part of each CDR3. D genes are given only for firm matches. The size entry is marked missing in some rows and otherwise reads once, few, many or a size class.

V,D,size,J,DNA,CDR3
TRBV11-2,.,many,TRBJ2-3,TGTGCCACAAGACCCAATCTCTACCCTAGCACAGATACGCAGTATTTT,CATRPNLYPSTDTQYF
TRBV11-2,TRBD1,.,TRBJ1-1,TGTGCCAGCAGCTTACAATTAGACAGGGGGAAAACTGAAGCTTTCTTT,CASSLQLDRGKTEAFF
TRBV29-1,TRBD1,few,TRBJ1-1,TGCAGCGTCGAGGCAGGGGGCGTCACTGAAGCTTTCTTT,CSVEAGGVTEAFF
TRBV14,TRBD2,few,TRBJ2-5,TGTGCCAGCAGCCAAGAGGAGCGGGGTTGGGAGACCCAGTACTTC,CASSQEERGWETQYF
TRBV12-3/TRBV12-4,TRBD2,few,TRBJ2-5,TGTGCCAGCAGTTCCTTCCGACTAGCGGAAGAGACCCAGTACTTC,CASSSFRLAEETQYF
TRBV6-6,TRBD1,few,TRBJ2-3,TGTGCCAGCAGGCCCCCCGGACAGGGGTTGACAGATACGCAGTATTTT,CASRPPGQGLTDTQYF
TRBV18,.,.,TRBJ2-3,TGTGCCAGCTCACCACCGGGGGGGCCAGATACGCAGTATTTT,CASSPPGGPDTQYF
TRBV4-1,TRBD2,few,TRBJ2-2,TGCGCCAGCAGCCAAGAAGGAGCGGGGGCCTACACCGGGGAGCTGTTTTTT,CASSQEGAGAYTGELFF
TRBV10-3,TRBD1,few,TRBJ1-1,TGTGCCATCAGTGAGTCATCGAGGGACAGGGTTTCTGAAGCTTTCTTT,CAISESSRDRVSEAFF
TRBV29-1,.,.,TRBJ1-4,TGCAGCGTTGAAGAACCGGGGACCTTTAATGAAAAACTGTTTTTT,CSVEEPGTFNEKLFF
TRBV6-5,TRBD1,many,TRBJ2-7,TGTGCCAGCAGTTACTATGAGGGACAGGAGTACTTC,CASSYYEGQEYF
TRBV6-5,TRBD2,few,TRBJ2-1,TGTGCCAGCAGTTACTCGAGACTAGCGCAGTACAATGAGCAGTTCTTC,CASSYSRLAQYNEQFF
TRBV10-3,.,.,TRBJ1-5,TGTGCCATCAGTGAGTCGAGCCAAGATTATCAGCCCCAGCATTTT,CAISESSQDYQPQHF
TRBV27,TRBD1,.,TRBJ1-2,TGTGCCAGCAGTTGGGGACAGGGTGGCTATGGCTACACCTTC,CASSWGQGGYGYTF
TRBV5-6,TRBD1,few,TRBJ1-2,TGTGCCAGCAGCTTCTACCGGACAGGAGGTCTCTATGGCTACACCTTC,CASSFYRTGGLYGYTF
TRBV6-5,TRBD1,.,TRBJ1-4,TGTGCCAGCAGTTCCACCTTGGGACAGGTCGGAGAAAAACTGTTTTTT,CASSSTLGQVGEKLFF
TRBV28,TRBD1,.,TRBJ1-5,TGTGCCAGCAGGGTGTCAGGGGGGCAAAATCAGCCCCAGCATTTT,CASRVSGGQNQPQHF
TRBV29-1,TRBD1,few,TRBJ1-2,TGCAGCGTCCCCGGGACAGCACACTCCCGCCATGGCTACACCTTC,CSVPGTAHSRHGYTF
TRBV6-5,.,few,TRBJ2-2,TGTGCCAGCGGGGGGACCTGGGCGGGGGAGCTGTTTTTT,CASGGTWAGELFF
TRBV5-4,.,few,TRBJ1-1,TGTGCCAGCAGCTTGTATATGGGAACTGAAGCTTTCTTT,CASSLYMGTEAFF
TRBV2,.,.,TRBJ2-1,TGTGCCAGCACCGGAGCGCGCAATGAGCAGTTCTTC,CASTGARNEQFF
TRBV12-5,.,.,TRBJ2-7,TGTGCTAGTGGTACGGTAACCTACGAGCAGTACTTC,CASGTVTYEQYF
TRBV6-2/TRBV6-3,TRBD1,few,TRBJ2-3,TGTGCCAGCAGTTATCCCGAGGGGACAGGGGGAGATACGCAGTATTTT,CASSYPEGTGGDTQYF
TRBV4-2,.,.,TRBJ1-2,TGTGCCAGCAGCCGGTCATTCCAGGTCGCAGGGACCGACCGCCTTTGGTATGGCTACACCTTC,CASSRSFQVAGTDRLWYGYTF
TRBV6-2/TRBV6-3,TRBD1,.,TRBJ2-5,TGTGCCAGCAGTACGAAAACTAAAACAGGGGGCTTTGAGACCCAGTACTTC,CASSTKTKTGGFETQYF
TRBV4-1,.,.,TRBJ1-2,TGCGCCAGCAGCCAAGATCGGACAGAAGCGTACTATGGCTACACCTTC,CASSQDRTEAYYGYTF
TRBV7-8,.,many,TRBJ2-1,TGTGCCAGCAGCTTAGTTCGTGGGGGGCTCAATGAGCAGTTCTTC,CASSLVRGGLNEQFF
TRBV6-2/TRBV6-3,.,.,TRBJ2-5,TGTGCCAGCAGTCCTTTCGGGCGGGTCCAAGAGACCCAGTACTTC,CASSPFGRVQETQYF
TRBV12-3/TRBV12-4,.,.,TRBJ1-1,TGTGCCAGCAGTTTTTTAGACAGCTTCCTCATGAACACTGAAGCTTTCTTT,CASSFLDSFLMNTEAFF